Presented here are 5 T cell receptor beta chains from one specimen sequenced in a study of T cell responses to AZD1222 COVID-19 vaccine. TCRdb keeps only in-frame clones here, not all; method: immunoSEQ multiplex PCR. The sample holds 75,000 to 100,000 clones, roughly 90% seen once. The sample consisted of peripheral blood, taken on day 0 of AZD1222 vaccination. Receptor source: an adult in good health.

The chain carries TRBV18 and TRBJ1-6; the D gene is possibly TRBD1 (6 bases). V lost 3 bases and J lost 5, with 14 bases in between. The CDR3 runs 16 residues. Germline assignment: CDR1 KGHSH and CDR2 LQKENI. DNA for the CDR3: TGTGCCAGCTCACCGAACACAGGGATCGATAATTCACCCCTCCACTTT. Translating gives CASSPNTGIDNSPLHF.

The CDR3 bases are TGTGCCAGCAGTTCCCAAGGGACGGGTGGCTACACCTTC. Amino acids: CASSSQGTGGYTF. V and J are TRBV27 and TRBJ1-2, with D perhaps matching TRBD1 (5 bases). Germline values: CDR1 MNHEY, CDR2 SMNVEV (reference sequence). Deletions cut 4 bases from V and 7 bases from J, with 13 bases between. The CDR3 runs 13 residues.

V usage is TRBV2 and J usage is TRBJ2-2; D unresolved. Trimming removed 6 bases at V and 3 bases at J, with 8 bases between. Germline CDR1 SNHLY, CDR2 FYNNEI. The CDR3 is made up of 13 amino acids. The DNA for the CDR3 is TGTGCCAGCAGAGCAGACTACACCGGGGAGCTGTTTTTT. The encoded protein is CASRADYTGELFF.

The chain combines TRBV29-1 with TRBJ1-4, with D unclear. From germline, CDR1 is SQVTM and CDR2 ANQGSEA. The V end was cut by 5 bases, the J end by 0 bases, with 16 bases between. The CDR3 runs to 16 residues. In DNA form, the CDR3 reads TGCAGCGTTCAAACCCAAGGGCGTGCAACTAATGAAAAACTGTTTTTT. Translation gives CSVQTQGRATNEKLFF. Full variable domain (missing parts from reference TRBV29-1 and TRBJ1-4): SAVISQKPSRDICQRGTSLTIQCQVDSQVTMMFWYRQQPGQSLTLIATANQGSEATYESGFVIDKFPISRPNLTFSTLTVSNMSPEDSSIYLCSVQTQGRATNEKLFFGSGTQLSVL.

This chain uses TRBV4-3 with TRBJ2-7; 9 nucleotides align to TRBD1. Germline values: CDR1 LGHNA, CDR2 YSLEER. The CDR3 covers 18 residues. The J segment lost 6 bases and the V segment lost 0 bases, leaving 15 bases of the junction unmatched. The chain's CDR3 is CASSQDYMGQGGLGEQYF. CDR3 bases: TGCGCCAGCAGCCAAGATTATATGGGACAGGGAGGCCTTGGCGAGCAGTACTTC.